The 32 T cell receptor beta chains reported below all come from one sample, sequenced in a study of cytomegalovirus exposure and HLA in healthy donors. Sequencing used immunoSEQ multiplex PCR; TCRdb keeps in-frame clones, though not all of them. Here the sample spans 130,000 to 150,000 clones, roughly nine tenths being singletons. What was sequenced was PBMCs. The receptors come from a woman in her late teens or twenties in good health and CMV-seropositive.

This rearrangement joins TRBV6-5 to TRBJ1-3; a possible D gene is TRBD1 (5 bases). The ends were cut back, 0 bases at V and 4 bases at J, with 10 bases in the middle. Germline assignment: CDR1 MNHEY and CDR2 SVGAGI. The CDR3 is 15 amino acids. CDR3 DNA sequence: TGTGCCAGCAGTTACTCGGTAACAGGCGGAAACACCATATATTTT. It yields the protein CASSYSVTGGNTIYF.

This chain links TRBV7-9 with TRBJ1-1; D is unresolved. Germline V gene sequence: CDR1 SEHNR, CDR2 FQNEAQ (reference sequence). This CDR3 comprises 16 residues. V lost 5 bases to trimming and J lost 1 base, with 17 bases between them. CDR3 DNA sequence: TGTGCCAGCAGCAGTCAAGGAGGCGCGCCGAACACTGAAGCTTTCTTT. Protein: CASSSQGGAPNTEAFF.

The chain employs TRBV7-2 and TRBJ1-5; no reliable D call. Germline assignment: CDR1 SGHTA and CDR2 FQGNSA. CDR3 length: 15 residues. Between the trimmed V and J ends, which lost 1 base and 7 bases, there was a span of 14 bases. CDR3 sequence (DNA): TGTGCCAGCAGCTTAGACTGGGCAGGATGGCAGCCCCAGCATTTT. The encoded protein is CASSLDWAGWQPQHF.

The chain links TRBV7-3 to TRBJ2-3; possibly TRBD1 for D (5 bases). CDR1 is SGHTA and CDR2 is FQGTGA in the germline V gene. This CDR3 has 13 residues. V lost 7 bases and J 1 base, leaving 9 bases between the germline ends. The CDR3 DNA reads as TGTGCCAGCAAGACAGCCCGCACAGATACGCAGTATTTT. It specifies CASKTARTDTQYF.

The chain has TRBV6-1 and TRBJ2-7; TRBD1 agrees at 8 bases. Germline CDR1 and CDR2: MNHNS and SASEGT. CDR3 length: 15 residues. After removal of 5 bases from V and 3 bases from J, the junction contained 9 bases not matched to a gene. In nucleotides, the CDR3 is TGTGCCAGCAGTCAGGACAGGGTCACCATCTACGAGCAGTACTTC. This gives the protein CASSQDRVTIYEQYF.

This chain links TRBV11-3 with TRBJ2-3; 9 nucleotides line up with TRBD2. This CDR3 is built from 16 residues. Trimming took 3 bases from V and 3 from J; bases not matched to a gene: 7. The germline V gene encodes CDR1 SGHNT and CDR2 YENEEA. The CDR3 DNA is TGTGCCAGCAGCTTTAGGACTAGCGTTTTTACAGATACGCAGTATTTT. Translated: CASSFRTSVFTDTQYF.

The chain combines TRBV28 with TRBJ2-7; the match to TRBD2 covers 14 bases. CDR1 is MDHEN, CDR2 SYDVKM, per germline. The CDR3 is made up of 16 amino acids. Germline trimming cut 8 bases from V and 4 bases from J; bases unmatched to any gene: 10. CDR3 protein: CASSGKGLAGGYEQYF. CDR3 in DNA: TGTGCCAGCTCGGGAAAAGGACTAGCGGGAGGTTACGAGCAGTACTTC. Based on the CDR3 plus reference TRBV28 and TRBJ2-7, the full variable domain is DVKVTQSSRYLVKRTGEKVFLECVQDMDHENMFWYRQDPGLGLRLIYFSYDVKMKEKGDIPEGYSVSREKKERFSLILESASTNQTSMYLCASSGKGLAGGYEQYFGPGTRLTVT.

The chain combines TRBV5-1 with TRBJ2-3; 7 bases match TRBD2. The CDR3 extends over 15 amino acids. Germline lookup yields CDR1 SGHRS and CDR2 YFSETQ. V lost 7 bases to trimming and J lost 2 bases; unmatched junction nucleotides: 10. The CDR3 region is CASSPGRTNTDTQYF. CDR3 nucleotide sequence: TGCGCCAGCTCCCCCGGGAGGACGAACACAGATACGCAGTATTTT.

This chain links TRBV19 with TRBJ1-1, with 9 positions matching TRBD1. V was pared by 5 bases and J by 6 bases, with 4 bases of the junction left unmatched. CDR3 length: 13 amino acids. The V gene's germline CDR1 is LNHDA and CDR2 SQIVND (reference sequence). The chain's CDR3 is CASSGQGISEAFF. For the CDR3, the DNA is TGTGCCAGTAGTGGACAGGGGATCTCTGAAGCTTTCTTT.

For the CDR3, the DNA is TGCAGCGTTGATTCGGGAAATGGGGAGACCCAGTACTTC. Its protein is CSVDSGNGETQYF. V is TRBV29-1 and J is TRBJ2-5, with TRBD2 as a possible D gene (5 bases). This CDR3 is 13 amino acids long. CDR1 is SQVTM, CDR2 ANQGSEA, per germline. The V end lost 3 bases, the J end lost 5 bases, and 13 bases lay between the germline ends.

This clone has only one observation. This chain joins TRBV30 and TRBJ2-3; 13 bases are a match to TRBD2. The ends lost 4 bases at V and 6 bases at J; junction bases unmatched: 4. Germline values: CDR1 GTSNPN, CDR2 SVGIG (reference sequence). CDR3 length: 14 amino acids. The CDR3 region has the DNA TGTGCCTGGAAACTAGCGGGAGGGATTGATACGCAGTATTTT. Residues: CAWKLAGGIDTQYF.

The CDR3 loop is CASSQVSSIGNTIYF. As DNA, the CDR3 is TGCGCCAGCAGCCAAGTGTCTTCGATCGGGAACACCATATATTTT. The V and J genes are TRBV4-1 and TRBJ1-3, with no clear D. Trimming took 1 base from V and 7 from J, leaving 14 bases between them. The CDR3 totals 15 residues. Germline-derived CDR1 and CDR2 are MGHRA and YSYEKL.

The chain uses TRBV7-9 and TRBJ2-7; 7 nucleotides align to TRBD1. V lost 8 bases and J lost 0; bases outside the gene matches: 10. The CDR3 consists of 15 residues. Germline CDR1 is SEHNR and CDR2 is FQNEAQ (reference sequence). Here the CDR3 reads CASSHRDSSSYEQYF. Written as DNA, the CDR3 is TGTGCCAGCTCACACCGGGACAGCAGCTCCTACGAGCAGTACTTC.

The rearrangement uses TRBV4-1 and TRBJ2-5, with D tentatively TRBD1 (7 bases). The germline V and J ends were trimmed by 3 bases and 5 bases, with 10 bases remaining between them. This CDR3 has 13 amino acids. Germline CDR1 and CDR2: MGHRA and YSYEKL. CDR3: CASSHAGGETQYF. CDR3 coding DNA: TGCGCCAGCAGCCACGCAGGGGGGGAGACCCAGTACTTC.

The J gene is TRBJ2-4, the V gene TRBV14, with 7 bases lining up with TRBD2. The V gene's germline CDR1 is SGHDN and CDR2 FVKESK. This CDR3 is 18 amino acids long. Trimming removed 4 bases from V and 0 bases from J; junction bases left unmatched: 12. Here the CDR3 DNA reads TGTGCCAGCAGCCCGAGGAGTGGCGGGAGCCTAGCCAAAAACATTCAGTACTTC. Encoded protein: CASSPRSGGSLAKNIQYF.

The gene calls are TRBV5-1 and TRBJ2-2, with TRBD1 identical over 7 bases. Germline CDR1 is SGHRS and CDR2 is YFSETQ. The CDR3 is 15 amino acids. The ends lost 4 bases at V and 0 bases at J; junction bases unmatched: 3. The CDR3 region is CASSPGGANTGELFF. The CDR3 DNA reads TGCGCCAGCAGCCCAGGGGGAGCGAACACCGGGGAGCTGTTTTTT.

The chain uses TRBV5-5 and TRBJ1-5, with a possible D match to TRBD1 (6 bases). The ends were cut back, 0 bases at V and 6 bases at J, with 10 bases in the middle. The CDR3 has 14 amino acids. Germline V lookup: CDR1 SGHKS, CDR2 YYEKEE (reference sequence). The CDR3 is CASSLVRGSQPQHF. CDR3 sequence (DNA): TGTGCCAGCAGCTTGGTCAGGGGTAGTCAGCCCCAGCATTTT.

The chain uses TRBV19 and TRBJ2-5; 11 positions agree with TRBD2. The V gene's germline CDR1 is LNHDA and CDR2 SQIVND (reference sequence). The V gene end was trimmed by 6 bases and the J gene end by 5 bases; junction bases not matched to a gene: 5. The CDR3 length is 14 residues. The CDR3 coding sequence is TGTGCCAGTAGGACTAGCGGGACTGGGGAGACCCAGTACTTC. Its translation: CASRTSGTGETQYF.

The chain links TRBV28 to TRBJ1-5, with 7 bases that match TRBD1. Losses at the gene ends were 3 bases for V and 6 bases for J; bases not matched to a gene: 14. Germline CDR1 MDHEN, CDR2 SYDVKM. This CDR3 is built from 17 residues. CDR3 DNA: TGTGCCAGCAGTTTCGTCGGAGGGACAGTCTTGAGTCAGCCCCAGCATTTT. Translating gives CASSFVGGTVLSQPQHF.

The chain uses TRBV21-1 and TRBJ2-5; the tabulated D call, TRBD1, remains unverified against the DNA. TRBV21-1 is described as a pseudogene. The CDR3 sequence is 21 residues long. CDR3 coding DNA: TGTGCCAGCAGCACCCGGGCAGGCCGGGACAGGCCACCCCAGGGTCAAGAGACCCAGTACTTC. As protein: CASSTRAGRDRPPQGQETQYF.

The CDR3 loop reads CALSGQGALNTEAFF. The CDR3 DNA reads as TGTGCCCTCTCGGGACAGGGGGCTTTGAACACTGAAGCTTTCTTT. J is TRBJ1-1 and V is TRBV6-1; 12 positions agree with TRBD1. Germline V gene data show CDR1 as MNHNS and CDR2 as SASEGT. The J segment lost 0 bases and the V segment lost 11 bases, leaving 7 bases of the junction unmatched. CDR3 length: 15 amino acids.

The J gene is TRBJ2-3, the V gene TRBV4-2; 15 bases map to TRBD2. Germline V gene lookup returns CDR1 LGHNA and CDR2 YNFKEQ. The CDR3 is 20 residues long. Trimming removed 3 bases from V and 5 bases from J; junction bases left unmatched: 15. CDR3 DNA: TGTGCCAGCAGCCACCCGGGACTAGCGGGAGGACGCTCTCCACGAGATACGCAGTATTTT. Encoded protein: CASSHPGLAGGRSPRDTQYF.

The genes are TRBV14 and TRBJ2-7; 16 bases match TRBD2. Germline loops: CDR1 SGHDN, CDR2 FVKESK. Trimming removed 0 bases from V and 0 bases from J; junction bases left unmatched: 14. The CDR3 extends over 22 amino acids. The CDR3 DNA sequence: TGTGCCAGCAGCCAAGAGCGAGGGACTAGCGGGAGGGCCGATCCCCTCTCCTACGAGCAGTACTTC. Protein sequence: CASSQERGTSGRADPLSYEQYF.

V and J are TRBV27 and TRBJ2-7; 7 nucleotides agree with TRBD2. Germline V lookup: CDR1 MNHEY, CDR2 SMNVEV (reference sequence). V shed 5 bases and J 0 bases; nucleotides not matched to a gene: 4. This CDR3 spans 14 amino acids. DNA of the CDR3: TGTGCCAGCAGTCCGCGGGACTACTCCTACGAGCAGTACTTC. Its protein product is CASSPRDYSYEQYF.

The chain is built from TRBV14 and TRBJ2-5; the D gene is possibly TRBD2 (6 bases). The CDR3 is 14 amino acids. Germline V gives CDR1 SGHDN, CDR2 FVKESK. V lost 4 bases and J lost 2, with 11 bases in between. The CDR3 loop reads CASSPHRGQETQYF. The CDR3 coding sequence is TGTGCCAGCAGCCCTCACCGGGGGCAAGAGACCCAGTACTTC. Full variable domain (missing parts from reference TRBV14 and TRBJ2-5): EAGVTQFPSHSVIEKGQTVTLRCDPISGHDNLYWYRRVMGKEIKFLLHFVKESKQDESGMPNNRFLAERTGGTYSTLKVQPAELEDSGVYFCASSPHRGQETQYFGPGTRLLVL.

This chain links TRBV11-3 with TRBJ2-7, with 8 nucleotides matching TRBD2. V gave up 5 bases and J gave up 2 bases; unmatched junction bases: 5. The CDR3 totals 14 residues. CDR1 is SGHNT and CDR2 is YENEEA in the germline V gene. Here the CDR3 DNA reads TGTGCCAGCAGCCCAACTAGCGGTCCCTACGAGCAGTACTTC. Translation: CASSPTSGPYEQYF.

The J gene is TRBJ2-1, the V gene TRBV11-1, with TRBD1 matching over 10 bases. Looked up from germline, CDR1 is SGHAT and CDR2 is FQDESV (reference sequence). The junction had 6 bases not matched to a gene; V was cut back by 6 bases and J by 4 bases. The CDR3 contains 15 residues. The chain's CDR3 is CASSAGTGAYNEQFF. CDR3 DNA: TGTGCCAGCAGTGCCGGGACAGGGGCTTACAATGAGCAGTTCTTC. Supplemented by reference TRBV11-1 and TRBJ2-1, the full variable domain reads EAEVAQSPRYKITEKSQAVAFWCDPISGHATLYWYRQILGQGPELLVQFQDESVVDDSQLPKDRFSAERLKGVDSTLKIQPAELGDSAMYLCASSAGTGAYNEQFFGPGTRLTVL.

V is TRBV30 and J is TRBJ1-5, with 9 nucleotides matching TRBD1. This CDR3 spans 16 amino acids. CDR1 is GTSNPN and CDR2 is SVGIG in the germline V gene (reference sequence). The ends lost 3 bases at V and 0 bases at J; junction bases unmatched: 6. The CDR3 DNA follows: TGTGCCTGGAGCCGGGGGACAGGGTATAGCAATCAGCCCCAGCATTTT. Translated: CAWSRGTGYSNQPQHF.

The chain combines TRBV2 with TRBJ2-3, with D perhaps matching TRBD1 (6 bases). V lost 4 bases and J lost 6, with 11 bases in between. Germline CDR1 is SNHLY and CDR2 is FYNNEI. This CDR3 has 13 amino acids. CDR3: CASSVFRGDTQYF. In nucleotides, the CDR3 is TGTGCCAGCAGTGTATTCAGGGGCGATACGCAGTATTTT. Variable domain in full (rest from reference TRBV2 and TRBJ2-3): EPEVTQTPSHQVTQMGQEVILRCVPISNHLYFYWYRQILGQKVEFLVSFYNNEISEKSEIFDDQFSVERPDGSNFTLKIRSTKLEDSAMYFCASSVFRGDTQYFGPGTRLTVL.

The rearrangement uses TRBV18 and TRBJ2-7; TRBD2 is a possible D gene (6 bases). V was pared by 2 bases and J by 1 base, with 6 bases between. The CDR3 has 13 amino acids. From germline, CDR1 is KGHSH and CDR2 LQKENI. The CDR3 region has the DNA TGTGCCAGCTCACCAGCGGGATCCTACGAGCAGTACTTC. Protein sequence: CASSPAGSYEQYF.

This clone appeared a single time. This chain connects TRBV12-5 to TRBJ2-3, with 8 bases lining up with TRBD1. The CDR3 is 17 residues long. V lost 7 bases and J lost 6; bases outside the gene matches: 18. Germline CDR1 and CDR2: LGHNT and FRNRAP. CDR3 sequence: CASVFIAGTGGRDTQYF. The DNA of the CDR3 is TGTGCTAGTGTCTTTATTGCTGGGACAGGCGGTAGGGATACGCAGTATTTT.

This clone was observed a single time. The chain couples TRBV11-3 to TRBJ2-7; 7 bases line up with TRBD1. Trimming cost V 5 bases and J 2 bases; bases outside gene matches: 12. The V gene's germline CDR1 is SGHNT and CDR2 YENEEA. The CDR3 covers 16 residues. The CDR3 DNA is TGTGCCAGCAGCCCGCCTCTGGGACAGTCGACCTACGAGCAGTACTTC. It specifies CASSPPLGQSTYEQYF.